Listed here are 22 T cell receptor beta chains from one sample, sequenced in a study of cytotoxic CD8 clonotypes in ibrutinib-treated CLL. TCRdb's table, derived via immunoSEQ multiplex PCR, lists solely in-frame clones and lacks some. The sample lists 90,000 to 100,000 clones, 70% to 85% occurring once. The sample in question was PBMCs, obtained after 12 months of ibrutinib treatment. These receptors were taken from a human donor with chronic lymphocytic leukemia.

The chain uses TRBV5-1 and TRBJ1-2, with 7 bases matching TRBD1. J lost 8 bases, V lost 4 bases, and 8 bases had no gene match. Looked up from germline, CDR1 is SGHRS and CDR2 is YFSETQ. The CDR3 runs 13 residues. The CDR3 protein is CASSEDRLRGYTF. The CDR3 DNA sequence: TGCGCCAGCAGCGAGGACAGGCTTCGAGGCTACACCTTC.

This chain connects TRBV14 to TRBJ2-7, with D perhaps matching TRBD1 or TRBD2 (5 bases each). CDR1 and CDR2 from the germline V gene are SGHDN and FVKESK. Trimming pared 1 base from V and 7 bases from J, leaving 20 bases between. CDR3 length: 16 residues. CDR3 sequence reads: CASSQVGVFGANEQYF. DNA for the CDR3: TGTGCCAGCAGCCAAGTGGGGGTATTTGGGGCTAATGAGCAGTACTTC.

Note on this clone: The same CDR3 arises from other DNA sequences in this sample as well. The chain carries TRBV7-9 and TRBJ1-1; no clear D gene. Trimming removed 6 bases at V and 0 bases at J, with 8 bases between. This CDR3 comprises 13 residues. Germline CDR1 and CDR2: SEHNR and FQNEAQ (reference sequence). The DNA for the CDR3 is TGTGCCAGCAGTAGGAAGATGAACACTGAAGCTTTCTTT. Its protein product is CASSRKMNTEAFF.

The V call is TRBV2, the J call TRBJ1-1; 7 nucleotides match TRBD1. Germline V CDR1 and CDR2: SNHLY, FYNNEI. Trimming removed 6 bases from V and 4 bases from J; junction bases left unmatched: 2. The CDR3 runs to 12 residues. CDR3 in DNA: TGTGCCAGCAGGAGGGGGCTCACTGAAGCTTTCTTT. This encodes CASRRGLTEAFF.

The J gene is TRBJ2-3, the V gene TRBV7-9; tentatively, D is TRBD2 (5 bases). Trimming removed 1 base from V and 5 bases from J, with 7 bases in between. From germline, CDR1 is SEHNR and CDR2 FQNEAQ (reference sequence). The CDR3 consists of 13 residues. CDR3 in DNA: TGTGCCAGCAGCTTAGAGGGAGAAGATACGCAGTATTTT. This encodes CASSLEGEDTQYF.

This clone was seen only once. This chain links TRBV18 with TRBJ1-1, with D hard to call. CDR3 length: 12 residues. Trimming removed 3 bases from V and 2 bases from J, with 4 bases in between. Per germline, CDR1 KGHSH and CDR2 LQKENI. As DNA, the CDR3 is TGTGCCAGCTCACCGGACAACACTGAAGCTTTCTTT. Translation gives CASSPDNTEAFF.

This chain joins TRBV19 and TRBJ1-5, with D possibly being TRBD1 (5 bases). Germline CDR1 is LNHDA and CDR2 is SQIVND (reference sequence). V lost 1 base, J lost 4 bases, and 11 bases lay in between. CDR3 length: 15 residues. The CDR3 sequence: CASSIVAGRNQPQHF. CDR3 DNA sequence: TGTGCCAGTAGTATAGTCGCAGGGAGGAATCAGCCCCAGCATTTT.

The chain has TRBV9 and TRBJ2-2; the D gene is possibly TRBD1 (5 bases). The CDR3 loop spans 15 amino acids. From germline, CDR1 is SGDLS and CDR2 YYNGEE. Trimming left V 1 base short and J 4 bases short, with 11 bases between. CDR3 DNA: TGTGCCAGCAGCGTAAGTGTCCAGGGCACCGGGGAGCTGTTTTTT. It yields the protein CASSVSVQGTGELFF. Full variable domain (remainder filled in from reference TRBV9 and TRBJ2-2): DSGVTQTPKHLITATGQRVTLRCSPRSGDLSVYWYQQSLDQGLQFLIQYYNGEERAKGNILERFSAQQFPDLHSELNLSSLELGDSALYFCASSVSVQGTGELFFGEGSRLTVL.

V and J are TRBV6-5 and TRBJ2-3; 7 bases match TRBD2. The CDR3 has 15 residues. V was pared by 2 bases and J by 1 base, with 3 bases of the junction left unmatched. Germline V gives CDR1 MNHEY, CDR2 SVGAGI. CDR3 region: CASSYGSGGTDTQYF. The CDR3 DNA reads TGTGCCAGCAGTTACGGGAGCGGGGGCACAGATACGCAGTATTTT.

The rearrangement uses TRBV25-1 and TRBJ2-1; D is undetermined. V lost 3 bases, J lost 10 bases, and 13 bases lay in between. CDR1 and CDR2 (germline): MGHDK, SYGVNS. The CDR3 extends over 13 amino acids. The CDR3 loop reads CASSDPVLSEQFF. The CDR3 bases are TGTGCCAGCAGTGACCCCGTTTTATCGGAGCAGTTCTTC.

This clone came up a few times. The chain recombines TRBV30 with TRBJ2-7; no reliable D call. Trimming pared 4 bases from V and 3 bases from J, leaving 7 bases between. Germline assignment: CDR1 GTSNPN and CDR2 SVGIG (reference sequence). The CDR3 spans 11 residues. CDR3: CAWKLGYEQYF. The CDR3, as DNA: TGTGCCTGGAAGCTCGGCTACGAGCAGTACTTC.

Note on this clone: A read error may account for a junction end that differs from germline. The V gene is TRBV29-1, the J gene TRBJ1-5; TRBD1 matches at 9 bases. The CDR3 is made up of 14 amino acids. Germline V gene data show CDR1 as SQVTM and CDR2 as ANQGSEA. Here the CDR3 reads CSVEGTGWYQPQHF. The CDR3 DNA is TGCAGCGTCGAAGGGACAGGGTGGTATCAGCCCCAGCATTTT.

This clone has only one observation. V and J are TRBV14 and TRBJ2-5, with no clear D. From germline, CDR1 is SGHDN and CDR2 FVKESK. V lost 1 base and J lost 0, with 9 bases in between. The CDR3 is 15 amino acids. CDR3 residues: CASSQVPPYQETQYF. Here the CDR3 DNA reads TGTGCCAGCAGCCAAGTTCCCCCGTACCAAGAGACCCAGTACTTC.

This clone was picked up one time. The V gene is TRBV5-1, the J gene TRBJ2-3; D is ambiguous. V lost 0 bases, J lost 4 bases, and 3 bases lay in between. Per germline, CDR1 SGHRS and CDR2 YFSETQ. This CDR3 is 12 amino acids long. The CDR3: CASSLEPDTQYF. As DNA, the CDR3 is TGCGCCAGCAGCTTGGAGCCAGATACGCAGTATTTT.

J is TRBJ1-5 and V is TRBV7-9, with 8 bases fitting TRBD1. The germline gives CDR1 SEHNR, CDR2 FQNEAQ (reference sequence). CDR3 size: 14 residues. Trimming took 5 bases from V and 5 from J; bases not matched to a gene: 5. CDR3 nucleotide sequence: TGTGCCAGCAGCACAGACAGGGGTGATCAGCCCCAGCATTTT. This gives the protein CASSTDRGDQPQHF.

The chain recombines TRBV7-9 with TRBJ1-4; 7 bases are shared with TRBD1. The length of the CDR3 is 15 residues. Germline trimming cut 5 bases from V and 8 bases from J; bases unmatched to any gene: 11. The germline V gene has CDR1 SEHNR and CDR2 FQNEAQ (reference sequence). CDR3 amino acids: CASSATGEAIEKLFF. CDR3 DNA: TGTGCCAGCAGCGCCACAGGGGAGGCCATCGAAAAACTGTTTTTT.

This clone was seen once. The genes are TRBV6-6 and TRBJ2-7; TRBD1 matches at 8 bases. CDR3 size: 14 residues. J lost 2 bases, V lost 6 bases, and 6 bases had no gene match. CDR1 is MNHNY and CDR2 is SVGAGI in the germline V gene (reference sequence). CDR3 sequence (DNA): TGTGCCAGCAGAGAGGGACAGGAGGCCTACGAGCAGTACTTC. This encodes CASREGQEAYEQYF.

In this sample, this clone turned up once. This sequence joins TRBV11-3 and TRBJ1-1; 8 bases map to TRBD1. V trimming: 1 base; J trimming: 6 bases; junction bases outside the gene matches: 4. The CDR3 extends over 14 amino acids. Germline V lookup: CDR1 SGHNT, CDR2 YENEEA. The CDR3 here is CASSLGQGPPEAFF. As DNA, the CDR3 is TGTGCCAGCAGCTTAGGACAGGGGCCCCCTGAAGCTTTCTTT.

This chain links TRBV25-1 with TRBJ1-2; TRBD1 might be the D (6 bases). Trimming cost V 3 bases and J 8 bases, with 13 bases left between them. The germline V gene encodes CDR1 MGHDK and CDR2 SYGVNS. The CDR3 spans 13 residues. The DNA of the CDR3 is TGTGCCAGCAGTGAGGGGGCAGCTGGAGGCTACACCTTC. Its translation: CASSEGAAGGYTF.

This chain uses TRBV19 with TRBJ1-1, with TRBD1 matching 7 bases. The germline V gene encodes CDR1 LNHDA and CDR2 SQIVND (reference sequence). V was clipped by 9 bases and J by 5 bases; unmatched bases: 9. The CDR3 runs 13 residues. The CDR3 sequence is CASQRQGRTEAFF. The CDR3 region has the DNA TGTGCCAGCCAACGACAGGGTAGGACTGAAGCTTTCTTT.

The chain couples TRBV7-9 to TRBJ1-2, with no clear D. CDR3 length equals 12 residues. The V gene lost 5 bases and the J gene lost 8 bases, with 12 bases spanning the gap. Germline CDR1 SEHNR, CDR2 FQNEAQ (reference sequence). CDR3 loop: CASSRGDSGYTF. CDR3 coding DNA: TGTGCCAGCAGCCGTGGGGATTCCGGCTACACCTTC. Full variable domain (outside the CDR3, taken from reference TRBV7-9 and TRBJ1-2): DTGVSQNPRHKITKRGQNVTFRCDPISEHNRLYWYRQTLGQGPEFLTYFQNEAQLEKSRLLSDRFSAERPKGSFSTLEIQRTEQGDSAMYLCASSRGDSGYTFGSGTRLTVV.

This chain uses TRBV25-1 with TRBJ2-1, with D possibly TRBD1 on 5 matching bases. The CDR3 has 14 amino acids. The germline gives CDR1 MGHDK, CDR2 SYGVNS. V was trimmed by 5 bases and J by 5 bases, leaving 13 bases between them. The CDR3 DNA follows: TGTGCCAGCAGTCTGGCAGGGTACCACAATGAGCAGTTCTTC. Its protein product is CASSLAGYHNEQFF.